Reported below is one T cell receptor beta chain. This sample was included in a study of blood T cell repertoires in COVID-19. Authors' processing steps: Researchers report that nucleated cell counts were estimated from reference gene primer amplification. Data came from immunoSEQ multiplex PCR; TCRdb stores just in-frame clones and leaves some out. V and J calls plus clone size are reproduced from that table; the DNA served to infer D and trimming. The data contain over 90,000 clones, 82% of them singletons. The TCR comes from a man over 45 with active or convalescent COVID-19. Sequenced: peripheral blood.

The CDR3 bases are TGTGCCAGCAGCCCTACGGGACTAGCGGCATCCTACGAGCAGTACTTC. This translates into CASSPTGLAASYEQYF. The chain uses TRBV7-9 and TRBJ2-7; 11 nucleotides agree with TRBD2. V trimming: 5 bases; J trimming: 1 base; junction bases outside the gene matches: 7. The CDR3 consists of 16 residues. Per germline, CDR1 SEHNR and CDR2 FQNEAQ (reference sequence). Full variable domain (outside the CDR3, taken from reference TRBV7-9 and TRBJ2-7): DTGVSQNPRHKITKRGQNVTFRCDPISEHNRLYWYRQTLGQGPEFLTYFQNEAQLEKSRLLSDRFSAERPKGSFSTLEIQRTEQGDSAMYLCASSPTGLAASYEQYFGPGTRLTVT.